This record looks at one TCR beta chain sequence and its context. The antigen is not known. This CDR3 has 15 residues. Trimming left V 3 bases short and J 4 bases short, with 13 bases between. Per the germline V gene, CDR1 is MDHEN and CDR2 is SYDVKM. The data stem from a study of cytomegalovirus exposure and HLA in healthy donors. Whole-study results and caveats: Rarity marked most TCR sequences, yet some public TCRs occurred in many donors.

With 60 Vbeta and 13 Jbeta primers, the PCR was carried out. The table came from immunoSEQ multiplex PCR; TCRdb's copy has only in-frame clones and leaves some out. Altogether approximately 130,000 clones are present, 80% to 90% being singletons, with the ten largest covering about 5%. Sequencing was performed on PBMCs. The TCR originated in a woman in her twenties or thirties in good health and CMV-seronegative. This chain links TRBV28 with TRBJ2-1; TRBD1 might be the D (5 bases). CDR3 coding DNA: TGTGCCAGCAGTTTTCAGGGCTCGCGGTACAATGAGCAGTTCTTC. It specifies CASSFQGSRYNEQFF.